This T cell receptor (beta chain) stems from a study of blood T cells in healthy people across ages. Study outcomes and limitations: Any changes in expanded clonotypes were possibly confounded, as donor CMV status remained unknown.

Trimming took 5 bases from V and 0 from J, leaving 20 bases between them. The CDR3 length is 17 residues. Germline loops: CDR1 SGHTA, CDR2 FQGNSA. The use of a sample-barcoded 5' primer and a J-beta primer mix characterized a second PCR of 7 to 11 cycles. Through a template-switch adaptor with 12 random nucleotides, each cDNA molecule received a tag. TCRdb redid the calling of the 5' RACE reads with MiXCR, one entry per CDR3 protein. Of about 730,000 distinct CDR3 sequences in the sample, 43% were seen once. With respect to this clonotype: The antigen is unknown.

The sequence came from a woman aged 55 to 70 in good health. The chain couples TRBV7-2 to TRBJ2-7; D may be TRBD1 or TRBD2 (6 bases each). The material sequenced was blood. The CDR3 DNA follows: TGTGCCAGCAGCGCGAGTAGGGGGGCGGGGAGCTCCTACGAGCAGTACTTC. This sequence encodes CASSASRGAGSSYEQYF. Together with reference TRBV7-2 and TRBJ2-7, the CDR3 gives the full variable domain: GAGVSQSPSNKVTEKGKDVELRCDPISGHTALYWYRQSLGQGLEFLIYFQGNSAPDKSGLPSDRFSAERTGGSVSTLTIQRTQQEDSAVYLCASSASRGAGSSYEQYFGPGTRLTVT.